This T cell receptor beta chain appears in the sequencing data of a study of identical twins. The study's findings and limits: For out-of-frame beta sequences, excess twin sharing was weaker. Invariant MAIT and iNKT cells may have partly biased zero-insertion analyses. The study drew conclusions from cross-sectional statistical analysis, not from following the same donors.

This clonotype was observed a few times. Its antigen is currently unknown. TCRdb ran MiXCR on the 5' RACE reads and lists one entry per CDR3 protein. The data contain some 660,000 distinct CDR3 sequences, over 8.5% of them singletons. The CDR3 totals 13 residues. V was pared by 1 base and J by 3 bases, with 7 bases between. The germline V gene has CDR1 SEHNR and CDR2 FQNEAQ (reference sequence). These data were also filed under a second study, of yellow fever vaccine responses in identical twins.

Specimen: PBMCs. The J gene is TRBJ2-7, the V gene TRBV7-9; D uncertain. The TCR originated in a woman aged 18-35 years in good health. DNA for the CDR3: TGTGCCAGCAGCTTAGTGGCGATCTACGAGCAGTACTTC. Translation: CASSLVAIYEQYF.